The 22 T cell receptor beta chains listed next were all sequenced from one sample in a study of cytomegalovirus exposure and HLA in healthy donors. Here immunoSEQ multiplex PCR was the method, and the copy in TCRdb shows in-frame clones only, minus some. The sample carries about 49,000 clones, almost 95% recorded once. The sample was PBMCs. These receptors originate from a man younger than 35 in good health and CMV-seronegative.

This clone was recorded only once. The CDR3 reads CAYTTASQETQYF. DNA for the CDR3: TGTGCCTACACGACAGCCAGTCAAGAGACCCAGTACTTC. The gene calls are TRBV30 and TRBJ2-5; maybe TRBD1 (5 bases). The CDR3 totals 13 residues. The germline CDR1 and CDR2 sequences are GTSNPN and SVGIG (reference sequence). Trimming took off 7 bases at V and 2 bases at J, with 14 bases between the two ends.

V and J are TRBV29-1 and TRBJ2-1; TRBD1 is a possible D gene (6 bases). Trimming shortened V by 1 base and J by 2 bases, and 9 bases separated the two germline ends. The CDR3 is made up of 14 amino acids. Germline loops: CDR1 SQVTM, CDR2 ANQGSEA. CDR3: CSVEGTVPYNEQFF. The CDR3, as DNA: TGCAGCGTTGAAGGGACAGTTCCCTACAATGAGCAGTTCTTC.

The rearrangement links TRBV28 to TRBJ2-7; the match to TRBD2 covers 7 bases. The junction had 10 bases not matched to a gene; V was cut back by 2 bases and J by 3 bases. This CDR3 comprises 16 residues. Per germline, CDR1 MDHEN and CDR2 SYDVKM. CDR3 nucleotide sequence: TGTGCCAGCAGTTTAAAGGTTGCGGGGGTCGACTACGAGCAGTACTTC. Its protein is CASSLKVAGVDYEQYF.

The CDR3: CASSSGTGVISYHEQYF. The CDR3 DNA is TGTGCCAGCAGTTCTGGGACAGGGGTCATCTCCTACCACGAGCAGTACTTC. The gene calls are TRBV27 and TRBJ2-7, with 10 bases that match TRBD1. Germline trimming cut 4 bases from V and 5 bases from J; bases unmatched to any gene: 14. Per germline, CDR1 MNHEY and CDR2 SMNVEV (reference sequence). This CDR3 spans 17 amino acids.

The CDR3 sequence: CASSIQGATSYGYTF. The CDR3, as DNA: TGTGCCAGCAGTATACAGGGGGCGACGAGCTATGGCTACACCTTC. The chain joins TRBV28 to TRBJ1-2, with 9 positions matching TRBD1. The germline CDR1 and CDR2 sequences are MDHEN and SYDVKM. This CDR3 contains 15 residues. With 5 bases clipped from V and 4 bases from J, the junction kept 8 bases outside the gene matches.

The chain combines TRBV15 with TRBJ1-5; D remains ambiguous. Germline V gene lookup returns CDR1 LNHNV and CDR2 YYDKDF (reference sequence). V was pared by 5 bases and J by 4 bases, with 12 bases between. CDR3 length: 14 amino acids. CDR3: CATSEVRGNQPQHF. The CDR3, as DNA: TGTGCCACCAGCGAGGTTCGCGGAAATCAGCCCCAGCATTTT. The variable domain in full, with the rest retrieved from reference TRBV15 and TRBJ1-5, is DAMVIQNPRYQVTQFGKPVTLSCSQTLNHNVMYWYQQKSSQAPKLLFHYYDKDFNNEADTPDNFQSRRPNTSFCFLDIRSPGLGDTAMYLCATSEVRGNQPQHFGDGTRLSIL.

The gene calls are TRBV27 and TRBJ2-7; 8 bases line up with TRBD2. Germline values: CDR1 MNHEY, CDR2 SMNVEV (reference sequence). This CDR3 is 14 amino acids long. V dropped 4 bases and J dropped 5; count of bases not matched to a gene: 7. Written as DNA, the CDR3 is TGTGCCAGCAGTTCCGGGACTAGGGGGAACGAGCAGTACTTC. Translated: CASSSGTRGNEQYF.

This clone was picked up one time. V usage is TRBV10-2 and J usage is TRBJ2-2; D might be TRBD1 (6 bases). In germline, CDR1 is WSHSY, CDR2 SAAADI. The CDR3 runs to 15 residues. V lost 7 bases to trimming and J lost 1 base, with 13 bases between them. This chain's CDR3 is CASNFGQMNTGELFF. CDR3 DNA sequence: TGCGCCAGCAATTTCGGACAGATGAACACCGGGGAGCTGTTTTTT.

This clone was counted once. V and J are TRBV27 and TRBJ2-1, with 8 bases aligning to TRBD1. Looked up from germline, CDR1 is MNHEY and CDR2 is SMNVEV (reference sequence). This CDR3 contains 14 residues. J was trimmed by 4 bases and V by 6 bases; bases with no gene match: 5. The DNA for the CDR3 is TGTGCCAGCAGCCGGGACAGGTCTTACAATGAGCAGTTCTTC. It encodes CASSRDRSYNEQFF.

In nucleotides, the CDR3 is TGTGCCAGTACCCGGGGATTCACTGAAGCTTTCTTT. This encodes CASTRGFTEAFF. The V and J genes are TRBV19 and TRBJ1-1, with D uncertain. The CDR3 spans 12 residues. CDR1 and CDR2 from the germline V gene are LNHDA and SQIVND (reference sequence). Deletions cut 7 bases from V and 4 bases from J, with 10 bases between.

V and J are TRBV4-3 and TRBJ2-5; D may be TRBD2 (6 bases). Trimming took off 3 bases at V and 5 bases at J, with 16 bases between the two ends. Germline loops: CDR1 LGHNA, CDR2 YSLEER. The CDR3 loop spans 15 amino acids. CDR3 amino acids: CASSQLTGLRETQYF. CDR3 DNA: TGCGCCAGCAGCCAGTTGACGGGACTGAGGGAGACCCAGTACTTC.

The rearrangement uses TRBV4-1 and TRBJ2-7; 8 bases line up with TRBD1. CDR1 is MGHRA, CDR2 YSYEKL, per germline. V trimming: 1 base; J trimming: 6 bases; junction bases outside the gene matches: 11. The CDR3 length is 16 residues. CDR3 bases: TGCGCCAGCAGCCAAGGGGTGGTCAGGGGGCATCGCGAGCAGTACTTC. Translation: CASSQGVVRGHREQYF.

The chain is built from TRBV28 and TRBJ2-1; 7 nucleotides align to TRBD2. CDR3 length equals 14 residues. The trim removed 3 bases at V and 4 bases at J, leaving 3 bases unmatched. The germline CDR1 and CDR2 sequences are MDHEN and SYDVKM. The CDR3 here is CASSLLAAYNEQFF. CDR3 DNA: TGTGCCAGCAGTTTGCTAGCGGCATACAATGAGCAGTTCTTC.

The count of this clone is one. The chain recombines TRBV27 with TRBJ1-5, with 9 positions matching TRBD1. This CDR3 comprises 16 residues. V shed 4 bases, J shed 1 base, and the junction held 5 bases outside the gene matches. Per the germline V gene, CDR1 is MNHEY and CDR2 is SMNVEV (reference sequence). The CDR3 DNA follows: TGTGCCAGCAGTTCCTACAGGGGGCCCAGCAATCAGCCCCAGCATTTT. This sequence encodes CASSSYRGPSNQPQHF.

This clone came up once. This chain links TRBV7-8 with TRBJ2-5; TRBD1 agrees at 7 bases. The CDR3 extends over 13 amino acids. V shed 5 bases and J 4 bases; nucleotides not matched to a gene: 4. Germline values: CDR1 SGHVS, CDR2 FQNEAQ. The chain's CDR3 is CASSQTGVETQYF. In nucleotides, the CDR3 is TGTGCCAGCAGCCAAACAGGGGTAGAGACCCAGTACTTC.

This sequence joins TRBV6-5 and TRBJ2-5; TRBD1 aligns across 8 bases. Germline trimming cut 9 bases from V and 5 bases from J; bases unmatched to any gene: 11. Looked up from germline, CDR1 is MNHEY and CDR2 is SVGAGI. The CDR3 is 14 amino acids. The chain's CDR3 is CASVPRDRGETQYF. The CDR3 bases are TGTGCCAGTGTCCCTCGAGACAGGGGCGAGACCCAGTACTTC.

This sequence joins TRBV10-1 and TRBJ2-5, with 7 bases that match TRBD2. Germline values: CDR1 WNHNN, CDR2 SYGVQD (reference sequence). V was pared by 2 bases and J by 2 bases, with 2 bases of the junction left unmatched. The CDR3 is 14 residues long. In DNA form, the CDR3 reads TGCGCCAGCAGTGAGGGACTAGTACAAGAGACCCAGTACTTC. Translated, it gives CASSEGLVQETQYF.

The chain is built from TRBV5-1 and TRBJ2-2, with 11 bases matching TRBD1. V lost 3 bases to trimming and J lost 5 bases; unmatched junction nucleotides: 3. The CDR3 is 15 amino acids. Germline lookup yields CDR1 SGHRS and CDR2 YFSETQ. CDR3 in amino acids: CASSYGTGGTGELFF. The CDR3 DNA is TGCGCCAGCAGCTATGGGACAGGGGGAACCGGGGAGCTGTTTTTT.

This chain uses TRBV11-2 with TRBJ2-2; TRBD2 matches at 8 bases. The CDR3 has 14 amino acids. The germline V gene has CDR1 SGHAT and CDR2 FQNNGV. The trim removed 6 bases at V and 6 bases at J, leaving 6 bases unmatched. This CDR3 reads CASRLAAGSGELFF. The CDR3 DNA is TGTGCCAGCAGACTAGCGGCAGGGTCCGGGGAGCTGTTTTTT.

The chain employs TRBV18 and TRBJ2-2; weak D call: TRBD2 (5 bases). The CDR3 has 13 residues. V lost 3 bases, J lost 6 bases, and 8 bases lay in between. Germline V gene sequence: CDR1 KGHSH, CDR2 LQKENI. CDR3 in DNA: TGTGCCAGCTCACCCCGGGGAGCCGGGGAGCTGTTTTTT. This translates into CASSPRGAGELFF.

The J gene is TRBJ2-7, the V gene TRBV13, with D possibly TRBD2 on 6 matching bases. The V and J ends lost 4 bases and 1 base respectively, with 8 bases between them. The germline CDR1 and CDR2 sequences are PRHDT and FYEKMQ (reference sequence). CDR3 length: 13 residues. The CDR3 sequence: CASSSGLSYEQYF. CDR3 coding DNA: TGTGCCAGCAGCTCGGGACTGTCCTACGAGCAGTACTTC.

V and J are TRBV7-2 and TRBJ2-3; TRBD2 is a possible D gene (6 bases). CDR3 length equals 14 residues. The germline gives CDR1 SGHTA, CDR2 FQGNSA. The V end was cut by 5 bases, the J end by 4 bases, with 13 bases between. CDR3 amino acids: CASSRNSGADTQYF. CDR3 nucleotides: TGTGCCAGCAGCAGAAATAGCGGAGCAGATACGCAGTATTTT. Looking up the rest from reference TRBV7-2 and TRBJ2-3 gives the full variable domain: GAGVSQSPSNKVTEKGKDVELRCDPISGHTALYWYRQSLGQGLEFLIYFQGNSAPDKSGLPSDRFSAERTGGSVSTLTIQRTQQEDSAVYLCASSRNSGADTQYFGPGTRLTVL.